The present entry profiles one T cell receptor beta chain with its context. It lacks a known antigen. There are no base qualities to consult, and no much larger clone falls within one base. These data originate in a study of T cells after yellow fever vaccination (dated by TCRdb to the late 2010s). About the investigation overall: Libraries from fractions with low cell numbers were prepared with the SMART-Seq v4 Ultra Low Input RNA kit. To follow T-cell clones before and after primary and booster YFV17D yellow fever vaccination, bulk TCR alpha and beta repertoires were sequenced over time. Two healthy male donors, one aged 18 to 30 and one aged 30 to 40 years, were included in the cohort. Bulk PBMC replicates and cell subsets were isolated from blood drawn at multiple timepoints before and after both primary and secondary immunization. Study-level results and caveats: Because the study included only two donors, the extent to which the findings can be generalized is limited. A small share of clonotypes occurred in both CD4 and CD8 compartments, likely arising from convergent recombination. Most clones expanded after primary vaccination (about 95% of CD4 and over 80% of CD8) were re-detected after the booster, suggesting that broad memory maintenance occurred. Compared with the primary T-cell response, the secondary T-cell response was faster but weaker, reaching its peak on day 5 rather than on day 15. Computational filtering was required because FACS-sorted repertoires could contain abundant contaminating clonotypes from the bulk population.

TCR cDNA was synthesized by 5'RACE template switching, which introduced a universal primer site and unique molecular identifiers. Priming for cDNA synthesis came from both the TCR alpha and TCR beta constant segments. Two PCR steps were used to amplify libraries, with sample barcodes and sequencing adapters being added in the second step. Sequencing of libraries was done on Illumina HiSeq 2500 (2x100 bp) or NovaSeq (2x150 bp). In the paper's pipeline: MIGEC was used to demultiplex reads and collapse the reads into UMI consensus sequences, and MiXCR was used for V(D)J alignment. Using edgeR on replicate PBMC samples, clonotypes were called vaccine-responding if FDR was below 0.01 and the log2 fold change was above 5 up to day 15. Bulk clonotypes were assigned CD4 or CD8 identity according to which sequenced CD4 or CD8 repertoire held them at higher abundance. TCRdb reworked the public reads: Q25 trimming with fastp, MiXCR clone assembly, productive beta chains retained. Each record represents a unique CDR3 protein, reported with the most common genes and DNA among its rows. Clone size and V and J calls follow TCRdb, not the original study. Across this sample there are roughly 310,000 distinct CDR3 sequences, with roughly 8.7% seen only once. The ten top clones hold under 20% of the sample.

The CDR3 spans 13 residues, from the cysteine through the phenylalanine. The sequence is cut down to CDR3 DNA, 39 bases in frame from base 1. V is shortened by 4 bases, J by 1 base, and the region joining them spans 8 bases. Sequences SQVTM (CDR1) and ANQGSEA (CDR2) are obtained from the germline V gene. The treatment or condition label on this specimen signifies: live attenuated yellow fever vaccine strain. At each blood-draw timepoint, two biological replicates of bulk PBMCs were obtained. PBMCs were isolated from peripheral blood using a standard Ficoll-Paque protocol. TriZol was used to extract RNA from bulk PBMCs, CD4 and CD8 fractions, and dextramer-positive and dextramer-negative fractions.

This specimen consisted of PBMCs, obtained on the day of the first yellow fever vaccination. The chain is made from TRBV29-1 and TRBJ2-1, with no confident D gene call. The TCR originated in a young man who received the YFV17D yellow fever vaccine. The CDR3 region reads CSVGAGSYNEQFF. The sequenced DNA: TGCAGCGTTGGGGCAGGTTCCTACAATGAGCAGTTCTTC.